The 31 T cell receptor beta chains in this list originate from one sample, sequenced in a study of cytomegalovirus exposure and HLA in healthy donors. Repertoires were generated with immunoSEQ multiplex PCR, while TCRdb's copy carries only in-frame clones and drops some. There are roughly 330,000 clones in the sample; about nine tenths occur only once, and 1.2% lies in the top ten. Sequences were obtained from PBMCs. The receptors stem from a woman under 40 in good health and CMV-seropositive.

This clone was recorded only once. V and J are TRBV7-3 and TRBJ2-5; 7 bases map to TRBD2. After removal of 5 bases from V and 4 bases from J, the junction contained 13 bases not matched to a gene. This CDR3 has 16 amino acids. Germline loops: CDR1 SGHTA, CDR2 FQGTGA. CDR3 DNA: TGTGCCAGCAGCCCTTTAGGCGGGAGTCTCCCAGAGACCCAGTACTTC. Translated: CASSPLGGSLPETQYF.

The chain is built from TRBV7-9 and TRBJ1-2; no definite D call. Germline assignment: CDR1 SEHNR and CDR2 FQNEAQ (reference sequence). The CDR3 sequence is 15 residues long. The V end was cut by 5 bases, the J end by 2 bases, with 15 bases between. The CDR3 is CASSKGPQRNYGYTF. As DNA, the CDR3 is TGTGCCAGCAGCAAAGGCCCCCAGAGAAACTATGGCTACACCTTC.

This chain uses TRBV6-1 with TRBJ2-7; no clear D gene. Trimming shortened V by 5 bases and J by 4 bases, and 9 bases separated the two germline ends. This CDR3 region has 12 residues. Per germline, CDR1 MNHNS and CDR2 SASEGT. The DNA for the CDR3 is TGTGCCAGCAGTTCGACTGGATACGAGCAGTACTTC. Amino acids: CASSSTGYEQYF.

The chain couples TRBV27 to TRBJ2-5; 9 bases map to TRBD2. J lost 5 bases, V lost 5 bases, and 12 bases had no gene match. Germline V gene lookup returns CDR1 MNHEY and CDR2 SMNVEV (reference sequence). The CDR3 is made up of 16 amino acids. CDR3 region: CASSPPPAGGLETQYF. The CDR3, as DNA: TGTGCCAGCAGTCCTCCTCCGGCGGGAGGGCTGGAGACCCAGTACTTC.

There are a few counts of this clone. This chain links TRBV18 with TRBJ1-1; D possibly corresponds to TRBD1 (5 bases). This CDR3 region has 14 residues. The germline gives CDR1 KGHSH, CDR2 LQKENI. V was clipped by 6 bases and J by 0 bases, with 11 bases between them. This CDR3 reads CASSGVKMNTEAFF. The CDR3 DNA reads TGTGCCAGCTCGGGGGTGAAAATGAACACTGAAGCTTTCTTT.

The chain is built from TRBV18 and TRBJ1-5, with TRBD1 matching 7 bases. CDR1 and CDR2 from the germline V gene are KGHSH and LQKENI. Germline trimming cut 3 bases from V and 3 bases from J; bases unmatched to any gene: 5. CDR3 length equals 15 residues. The DNA of the CDR3 is TGTGCCAGCTCACCCGACAGGGCGTACAATCAGCCCCAGCATTTT. Protein sequence: CASSPDRAYNQPQHF.

V usage is TRBV30 and J usage is TRBJ2-5; D not resolved. Germline-derived CDR1 and CDR2 are GTSNPN and SVGIG (reference sequence). The CDR3 totals 13 residues. Trimming took 2 bases from V and 10 from J, leaving 17 bases between them. The CDR3 loop is CAWSTHPPWGQYF. CDR3 DNA: TGTGCCTGGAGTACTCACCCCCCCTGGGGCCAGTACTTC.

This clone has a handful of counts. The V gene is TRBV27, the J gene TRBJ1-2, with D unclear. The CDR3 spans 14 residues. The germline CDR1 and CDR2 sequences are MNHEY and SMNVEV (reference sequence). Trimming removed 0 bases at V and 1 base at J, with 6 bases between. CDR3 sequence reads: CASSLSADNYGYTF. CDR3 sequence (DNA): TGTGCCAGCAGTTTATCGGCAGATAACTATGGCTACACCTTC.

The chain employs TRBV30 and TRBJ1-1, with D tentatively TRBD1 (6 bases). Trimming stripped 1 base from V and 5 bases from J, with 11 bases between. Germline values: CDR1 GTSNPN, CDR2 SVGIG (reference sequence). The CDR3 runs to 13 residues. CDR3 protein: CAWSAQGRTEAFF. CDR3 DNA sequence: TGTGCCTGGAGTGCACAGGGTAGAACTGAAGCTTTCTTT.

The rearrangement joins TRBV2 to TRBJ2-4, with 14 bases matching TRBD2. Germline lookup yields CDR1 SNHLY and CDR2 FYNNEI. V lost 3 bases to trimming and J lost 2 bases; unmatched junction nucleotides: 9. The CDR3 is 19 amino acids. CDR3 amino acids: CASSDGTSGSDMTKNIQYF. CDR3 coding DNA: TGTGCCAGCAGTGACGGGACTAGCGGGAGTGATATGACCAAAAACATTCAGTACTTC. The whole variable domain, filled in from reference TRBV2 and TRBJ2-4, reads EPEVTQTPSHQVTQMGQEVILRCVPISNHLYFYWYRQILGQKVEFLVSFYNNEISEKSEIFDDQFSVERPDGSNFTLKIRSTKLEDSAMYFCASSDGTSGSDMTKNIQYFGAGTRLSVL.

The sample holds a few counts of this clone. The V call is TRBV9, the J call TRBJ1-6, with 10 positions matching TRBD1. The V segment lost 3 bases and the J segment 9 bases; nucleotides outside the gene matches: 3. The CDR3 runs to 14 residues. Per germline, CDR1 SGDLS and CDR2 YYNGEE. The CDR3 here is CASSGDRGPSPLHF. CDR3 coding DNA: TGTGCCAGCAGCGGGGACAGGGGACCTTCACCCCTCCACTTT.

The rearrangement links TRBV7-9 to TRBJ1-2, with 7 bases identical to TRBD1. Germline V gene sequence: CDR1 SEHNR, CDR2 FQNEAQ (reference sequence). The CDR3 extends over 12 amino acids. The CDR3 here is CVVGGANYGYTF. The CDR3 region has the DNA TGTGTCGTAGGGGGCGCCAACTATGGCTACACCTTC.

J is TRBJ2-7 and V is TRBV14, with D maybe TRBD1 (6 bases). There are 16 residues in the CDR3. Germline lookup yields CDR1 SGHDN and CDR2 FVKESK. The V and J ends lost 1 base and 2 bases respectively, with 15 bases between them. CDR3 region: CASSQGRTAITYEQYF. The CDR3 nucleotides are TGTGCCAGCAGCCAAGGACGGACAGCCATAACCTACGAGCAGTACTTC. Variable domain in full (rest from reference TRBV14 and TRBJ2-7): EAGVTQFPSHSVIEKGQTVTLRCDPISGHDNLYWYRRVMGKEIKFLLHFVKESKQDESGMPNNRFLAERTGGTYSTLKVQPAELEDSGVYFCASSQGRTAITYEQYFGPGTRLTVT.

V is TRBV4-1 and J is TRBJ1-2, with 8 bases that match TRBD1. Germline loops: CDR1 MGHRA, CDR2 YSYEKL. The CDR3 loop spans 16 amino acids. J gave up 3 bases and V 4 bases, and 10 bases lay outside the gene matches. The CDR3 DNA reads as TGCGCCAGCAGCCCGGGAGGGACAGGCGGTTACTATGGCTACACCTTC. Amino acids: CASSPGGTGGYYGYTF.

This chain links TRBV6-5 with TRBJ2-1, with TRBD2 identical over 7 bases. With V trimmed by 2 bases and J by 8 bases, 6 bases remained unmatched. Germline V gives CDR1 MNHEY, CDR2 SVGAGI. This CDR3 has 14 amino acids. The CDR3 region is CASSYLREVYEQFF. CDR3 DNA: TGTGCCAGCAGTTACCTCCGGGAGGTGTATGAGCAGTTCTTC.

This clone appeared a single time. The chain carries TRBV5-1 and TRBJ2-2; D ambiguous. Trimming took 0 bases from V and 6 from J, leaving 12 bases between them. The CDR3 is 15 residues long. Germline CDR1 and CDR2: SGHRS and YFSETQ. The CDR3 here is CASSLEASGPGELFF. The CDR3 coding sequence is TGCGCCAGCAGCTTGGAGGCGTCCGGGCCCGGGGAGCTGTTTTTT.

This clone came up a few times. The V gene is TRBV29-1, the J gene TRBJ1-3; TRBD1 is a possible D gene (5 bases). The CDR3 runs to 11 residues. Between the trimmed V and J ends, which lost 5 bases and 3 bases, there was a span of 5 bases. Germline CDR1 reads SQVTM; CDR2 reads ANQGSEA. CDR3 protein: CSVRGGNTIYF. Here the CDR3 DNA reads TGCAGCGTTAGGGGTGGAAACACCATATATTTT.

The chain employs TRBV11-2 and TRBJ1-3, with unresolved D. Trimming took 2 bases from V and 0 from J, leaving 8 bases between them. The length of the CDR3 is 15 residues. CDR1 and CDR2 from the germline V gene are SGHAT and FQNNGV. The CDR3 spells CASSLRSPSGNTIYF. For the CDR3, the DNA is TGTGCCAGCAGCTTAAGATCACCCTCTGGAAACACCATATATTTT.

The J gene is TRBJ1-1, the V gene TRBV29-1, with TRBD1 matching 10 bases. Germline assignment: CDR1 SQVTM and CDR2 ANQGSEA. The CDR3 is made up of 17 amino acids. The trim removed 5 bases at V and 1 base at J, leaving 13 bases unmatched. The chain's CDR3 is CSVKTADRGLGNTEAFF. CDR3 DNA sequence: TGCAGCGTTAAGACCGCGGACAGGGGGTTAGGGAACACTGAAGCTTTCTTT.

This chain connects TRBV4-2 to TRBJ2-1, with TRBD2 identical over 14 bases. The CDR3 consists of 17 residues. Germline-derived CDR1 and CDR2 are LGHNA and YNFKEQ. V lost 1 base to trimming and J lost 7 bases; unmatched junction nucleotides: 6. CDR3 protein: CASSQGIGTSGSNEQFF. CDR3 DNA: TGTGCCAGCAGCCAAGGGATAGGGACTAGCGGGAGTAATGAGCAGTTCTTC.

The chain has TRBV6-6 and TRBJ2-2, with D unclear. CDR1 MNHNY and CDR2 SVGAGI come from the germline V gene (reference sequence). Trimming shortened V by 0 bases and J by 2 bases, and 7 bases separated the two germline ends. CDR3 length equals 15 residues. CDR3 in amino acids: CASSYSKPNTGELFF. DNA for the CDR3: TGTGCCAGCAGTTACTCGAAACCCAACACCGGGGAGCTGTTTTTT.

The chain couples TRBV29-1 to TRBJ2-4, with 7 bases fitting TRBD1. The CDR3 loop spans 14 amino acids. V dropped 6 bases and J dropped 2; count of bases not matched to a gene: 7. Germline assignment: CDR1 SQVTM and CDR2 ANQGSEA. In DNA, the CDR3 is TGCAGCGTGGAACAGGGGTTTTCCAAAAACATTCAGTACTTC. Translation gives CSVEQGFSKNIQYF.

This clone appeared a single time. The chain employs TRBV7-9 and TRBJ2-1, with unresolved D. The CDR3 consists of 12 residues. In germline, CDR1 is SEHNR, CDR2 FQNEAQ (reference sequence). Deletions cut 1 base from V and 10 bases from J, with 8 bases between. The CDR3 loop reads CASSLGRKEQFF. The CDR3 DNA follows: TGTGCCAGCAGCTTAGGACGGAAAGAGCAGTTCTTC.

The chain recombines TRBV30 with TRBJ2-5; no reliable D call. Germline V CDR1 and CDR2: GTSNPN, SVGIG (reference sequence). This CDR3 contains 11 residues. The CDR3 DNA is TGTGCACACATAATACGGGAGACCCAGTACTTC. Translated: CAHIIRETQYF.

The chain combines TRBV7-6 with TRBJ2-7; tentatively, D is TRBD2 (7 bases). The CDR3 is made up of 14 amino acids. The germline V gene encodes CDR1 SGHVS and CDR2 FNYEAQ. Trimming stripped 1 base from V and 7 bases from J, with 14 bases between. CDR3 nucleotides: TGTGCCAGCAGCTTAGGGGCGGGGGCAGGGGAGCAGTACTTC. As protein: CASSLGAGAGEQYF.

V usage is TRBV19 and J usage is TRBJ2-1, with D perhaps matching TRBD1 (6 bases). Trimming took 4 bases from V and 4 from J, leaving 11 bases between them. The CDR3 covers 14 residues. Germline CDR1 is LNHDA and CDR2 is SQIVND (reference sequence). CDR3 sequence: CASSSNRAYNEQFF. The CDR3 DNA is TGTGCCAGTAGTAGTAACAGGGCTTACAATGAGCAGTTCTTC.

There are a few counts of this clone. The rearrangement joins TRBV18 to TRBJ2-5; D ambiguous. Germline CDR1 and CDR2: KGHSH and LQKENI. The CDR3 runs 14 residues. Between the trimmed V and J ends, which lost 3 bases and 8 bases, there was a span of 16 bases. The CDR3 region has the DNA TGTGCCAGCTCACCTGGGCGGAGCCCAGGTACCCAGTACTTC. It is translated as CASSPGRSPGTQYF.

This chain uses TRBV29-1 with TRBJ1-2; D might be TRBD1 (5 bases). In germline, CDR1 is SQVTM, CDR2 ANQGSEA. This CDR3 contains 14 residues. V was clipped by 6 bases and J by 4 bases, with 18 bases between them. The DNA of the CDR3 is TGCAGCGTCCCCAGAGCCGGGAGGGGCTATGGCTACACCTTC. Residues: CSVPRAGRGYGYTF.

V usage is TRBV11-3 and J usage is TRBJ1-1; possibly TRBD1 for D (6 bases). Looked up from germline, CDR1 is SGHNT and CDR2 is YENEEA. Trimming took off 5 bases at V and 6 bases at J, with 16 bases between the two ends. The CDR3 covers 14 residues. The CDR3 is CASSPSDRTSEAFF. The DNA of the CDR3 is TGTGCCAGCAGCCCCTCCGACAGGACGTCTGAAGCTTTCTTT.

J is TRBJ1-1 and V is TRBV7-8; D is ambiguous. The CDR3 length is 13 residues. V was shortened by 1 base and J by 1 base, with 4 bases between the two germline ends. CDR1 is SGHVS and CDR2 is FQNEAQ in the germline V gene. The CDR3 loop is CASSLEGNTEAFF. CDR3 DNA: TGTGCCAGCAGCTTAGAAGGGAACACTGAAGCTTTCTTT.

The chain recombines TRBV27 with TRBJ2-1; TRBD2 agrees at 12 bases. Germline V CDR1 and CDR2: MNHEY, SMNVEV (reference sequence). The CDR3 spans 16 residues. The ends lost 6 bases at V and 6 bases at J; junction bases unmatched: 9. The CDR3 bases are TGTGCCAGCAGGAGGACTAGCGGGATTGGGGGCAATGAGCAGTTCTTC. It encodes CASRRTSGIGGNEQFF.